Below, 6 T cell receptor beta chains from the same sample are listed, as sequenced in a study of shared clonotypes between healthy human individuals. Positively selected for CCR7, the CD45RO-negative cells used as naive CD8 cells excluded terminally differentiated effector memory CD45RA+ cells. Profiled with immunoSEQ multiplex PCR; TCRdb holds only in-frame clones, not every one. Here the sample spans around 1,900,000 clones, roughly 93% being singletons. Sequences were obtained from naive CD8+ T cells from PBMCs. These receptors were obtained from a man in his late teens or twenties in good health. Some clones in this sample may be carry-over from other donors' samples.

This clone was picked up a small number of times. The chain combines TRBV7-9 with TRBJ1-4; D is perhaps TRBD1 (5 bases). The length of the CDR3 is 14 residues. Per the germline V gene, CDR1 is SEHNR and CDR2 is FQNEAQ (reference sequence). V was pared by 5 bases and J by 8 bases, with 15 bases between. The CDR3 DNA reads as TGTGCCAGCAGCGTACGGGACCTGGGAGAAAAACTGTTTTTT. Protein product: CASSVRDLGEKLFF.

This rearrangement joins TRBV6-7 to TRBJ2-7; the match to TRBD1 covers 11 bases. TRBV6-7 is recorded as an ORF, its role being uncertain. V dropped 3 bases and J dropped 5; count of bases not matched to a gene: 12. The CDR3 is made up of 17 amino acids. This CDR3 reads CASSYPWTGGAVHEQYF. In nucleotides, the CDR3 is TGTGCCAGCAGTTATCCCTGGACAGGGGGCGCGGTCCACGAGCAGTACTTC.

This chain uses TRBV10-2 with TRBJ2-7; D is perhaps TRBD2 (5 bases). The CDR3 is made up of 13 amino acids. Germline V CDR1 and CDR2: WSHSY, SAAADI. The V gene lost 1 base and the J gene lost 6 bases, with 10 bases spanning the gap. CDR3 coding DNA: TGCGCCAGCAGTGAGTTTCGAGGAGGCGAGCAGTACTTC. Amino acids: CASSEFRGGEQYF.

In this sample, this clone turned up once. The genes are TRBV27 and TRBJ2-7; D is undetermined. Germline V gives CDR1 MNHEY, CDR2 SMNVEV (reference sequence). This CDR3 region has 16 residues. V dropped 7 bases and J dropped 0 bases, with 19 bases sitting between them. CDR3 loop: CASTASVGALSYEQYF. As DNA, the CDR3 is TGTGCCAGCACCGCCTCAGTCGGCGCTCTCTCCTACGAGCAGTACTTC.

This clone occurred a few times. The chain's CDR3 is CASQSTVKGNQPQHF. CDR3 bases: TGTGCCAGCCAGTCGACAGTAAAGGGCAATCAGCCCCAGCATTTT. The J gene is TRBJ1-5, the V gene TRBV2, with D possibly TRBD1 on 5 matching bases. The germline V gene has CDR1 SNHLY and CDR2 FYNNEI. The CDR3 totals 15 residues. The V gene lost 8 bases and the J gene lost 2 bases, with 16 bases spanning the gap.

This chain connects TRBV11-2 to TRBJ2-4; 7 nucleotides line up with TRBD2. Germline V gives CDR1 SGHAT, CDR2 FQNNGV. Losses at the gene ends were 5 bases for V and 7 bases for J; bases not matched to a gene: 11. The CDR3 has 15 amino acids. The CDR3 DNA sequence: TGTGCCAGCAGCCGAGAGCGGGATCACTACAACATTCAGTACTTC. This translates into CASSRERDHYNIQYF.